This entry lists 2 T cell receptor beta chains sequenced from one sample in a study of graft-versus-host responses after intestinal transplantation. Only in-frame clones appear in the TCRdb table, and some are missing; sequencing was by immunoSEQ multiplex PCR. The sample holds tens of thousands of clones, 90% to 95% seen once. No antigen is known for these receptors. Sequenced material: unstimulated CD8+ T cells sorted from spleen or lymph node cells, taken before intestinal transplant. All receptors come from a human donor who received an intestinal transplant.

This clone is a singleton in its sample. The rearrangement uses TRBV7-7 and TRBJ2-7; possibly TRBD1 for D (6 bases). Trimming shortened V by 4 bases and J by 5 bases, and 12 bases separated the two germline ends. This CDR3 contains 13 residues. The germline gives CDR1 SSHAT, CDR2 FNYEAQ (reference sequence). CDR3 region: CASSYTGNHEQYF. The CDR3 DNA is TGTGCCAGCAGCTATACAGGGAATCACGAGCAGTACTTC.

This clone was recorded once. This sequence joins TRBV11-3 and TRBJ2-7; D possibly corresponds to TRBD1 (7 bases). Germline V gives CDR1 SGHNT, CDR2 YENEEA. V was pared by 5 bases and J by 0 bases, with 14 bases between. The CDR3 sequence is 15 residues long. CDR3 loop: CASSTRDSFSYEQYF. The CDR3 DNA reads TGTGCCAGCAGCACGCGGGACAGTTTCTCCTACGAGCAGTACTTC.